These 27 T cell receptor beta chains came from one sample sequenced in a study of cytomegalovirus exposure and HLA in healthy donors. The PCR had 60 Vbeta and 13 Jbeta primers. The table came from immunoSEQ multiplex PCR; TCRdb's copy has only in-frame clones and leaves some out. This repertoire shows tens of thousands of clones, roughly 80% found once; its top ten account for under 3%. The sequencing sample was made of PBMCs. The receptors here all came from a woman in her 30s in good health and CMV-seronegative.

The V and J genes are TRBV7-2 and TRBJ1-1; possible D gene TRBD1, 6 bases. Trimming took 5 bases from V and 5 from J, leaving 12 bases between them. This CDR3 is built from 13 residues. Looked up from germline, CDR1 is SGHTA and CDR2 is FQGNSA. The DNA of the CDR3 is TGTGCCAGCAGCGCATACAGGGTGACTGAAGCTTTCTTT. Translated, it gives CASSAYRVTEAFF.

This clone appeared a single time. The rearrangement joins TRBV19 to TRBJ2-7; unclear D gene. Trimming shortened V by 3 bases and J by 0 bases, and 15 bases separated the two germline ends. CDR1 is LNHDA and CDR2 is SQIVND in the germline V gene (reference sequence). The CDR3 consists of 16 residues. The CDR3 is CASSMESLTSSYEQYF. CDR3 bases: TGTGCCAGTAGTATGGAGAGCCTAACGAGCTCCTACGAGCAGTACTTC.

The chain joins TRBV5-6 to TRBJ1-4; D gene unclear. The CDR3 length is 14 residues. Germline lookup yields CDR1 SGHDT and CDR2 YYEEEE. V was clipped by 1 base and J by 7 bases, with 11 bases between them. This CDR3 reads CASSLWQASEKLFF. The CDR3 DNA is TGTGCCAGCAGCTTGTGGCAGGCTTCTGAAAAACTGTTTTTT.

This rearrangement joins TRBV11-2 to TRBJ2-5, with a possible D match to TRBD2 (5 bases). The CDR3 length is 14 residues. In germline, CDR1 is SGHAT, CDR2 FQNNGV. V was trimmed by 1 base and J by 1 base, leaving 7 bases between them. In DNA form, the CDR3 reads TGTGCCAGCAGCTTAGCGGGGTCCCAAGAGACCCAGTACTTC. It is translated as CASSLAGSQETQYF.

Written as DNA, the CDR3 is TGTGCCAGCAGTGACAGGGGGGGCACTGGGGCCAACGTCCTGACTTTC. Translation: CASSDRGGTGANVLTF. The chain links TRBV6-4 to TRBJ2-6; a possible D gene is TRBD2 (7 bases). The CDR3 contains 16 residues. Trimming removed 2 bases from V and 2 bases from J, with 10 bases in between. Germline loops: CDR1 MRHNA, CDR2 SNTAGT.

The chain recombines TRBV2 with TRBJ2-1, with 8 bases aligning to TRBD1. Germline loops: CDR1 SNHLY, CDR2 FYNNEI. The V gene end was trimmed by 7 bases and the J gene end by 7 bases; junction bases not matched to a gene: 9. The CDR3 covers 14 residues. CDR3 coding DNA: TGTGCCAGCACCGTTGGACAGGGTGAAAATGAGCAGTTCTTC. Its translation is CASTVGQGENEQFF.

The chain employs TRBV5-6 and TRBJ1-1, with D tentatively TRBD1 (5 bases). CDR1 is SGHDT and CDR2 is YYEEEE in the germline V gene. Trimming removed 3 bases from V and 0 bases from J, with 15 bases in between. The CDR3 contains 16 residues. This chain's CDR3 is CASSSALTVMNTEAFF. CDR3 DNA sequence: TGTGCCAGCAGCTCTGCCCTGACAGTCATGAACACTGAAGCTTTCTTT.

This chain joins TRBV7-8 and TRBJ1-5; TRBD1 might be the D (6 bases). Trimming pared 1 base from V and 11 bases from J, leaving 9 bases between. CDR1 and CDR2 from the germline V gene are SGHVS and FQNEAQ. There are 12 residues in the CDR3. DNA of the CDR3: TGTGCCAGCAGCTTAGACAGGGTAGCCCAGCATTTT. It encodes CASSLDRVAQHF. The full variable domain, rest sourced from reference TRBV7-8 and TRBJ1-5, is GAGVSQSPRYKVAKRGQDVALRCDPISGHVSLFWYQQALGQGPEFLTYFQNEAQLDKSGLPSDRFFAERPEGSVSTLKIQRTQQEDSAVYLCASSLDRVAQHFGDGTRLSIL.

This clone has a handful of counts. The rearrangement links TRBV6-5 to TRBJ1-2, with a tentative D call TRBD1 (6 bases). V was trimmed by 4 bases and J by 0 bases, leaving 12 bases between them. Germline CDR1 MNHEY, CDR2 SVGAGI. This CDR3 has 15 residues. For the CDR3, the DNA is TGTGCCAGCAGTTCCCGAGGACAGACTAACTATGGCTACACCTTC. It encodes CASSSRGQTNYGYTF.

The genes are TRBV27 and TRBJ2-7, with D perhaps TRBD1 (6 bases). The V gene lost 5 bases and the J gene lost 1 base, with 12 bases spanning the gap. The CDR3 covers 14 residues. The germline gives CDR1 MNHEY, CDR2 SMNVEV (reference sequence). CDR3 loop: CASSLPGHSYEQYF. In nucleotides, the CDR3 is TGTGCCAGCAGTCTGCCGGGACATTCCTACGAGCAGTACTTC.

The gene calls are TRBV6-4 and TRBJ1-1; D gene uncertain. V was shortened by 6 bases and J by 1 base, with 9 bases between the two germline ends. Germline V CDR1 and CDR2: MRHNA, SNTAGT. The CDR3 spans 13 residues. CDR3 region: CASRRGTNTEAFF. The DNA of the CDR3 is TGTGCCAGCAGGCGAGGCACGAACACTGAAGCTTTCTTT.

This clone has just a few counts. The limits of the CDR3 on the DNA are not certain, so only TCRdb's listed CDR3 is given. The chain combines TRBV7-8 with TRBJ1-1. The CDR3 numbers 14 amino acids, ends counted. CDR1 is SGHVS and CDR2 is FQNEAQ in the germline V gene. CDR3 region: CASSSSGDLTEAFF.

The chain links TRBV19 to TRBJ1-5; TRBD1 agrees at 9 bases. The CDR3 length is 19 residues. Looked up from germline, CDR1 is LNHDA and CDR2 is SQIVND (reference sequence). V was clipped by 5 bases and J by 0 bases; unmatched bases: 14. The CDR3: CASSSPPGTGPYSNQPQHF. The CDR3 DNA follows: TGTGCCAGTAGTTCACCCCCCGGGACAGGGCCTTATAGCAATCAGCCCCAGCATTTT.

This clone was detected only a few times. The gene calls are TRBV19 and TRBJ1-4, with a possible D match to TRBD1 (6 bases). Germline V gene data show CDR1 as LNHDA and CDR2 as SQIVND (reference sequence). The ends were cut back, 5 bases at V and 4 bases at J, with 17 bases in the middle. CDR3 length: 16 residues. Written as DNA, the CDR3 is TGTGCCAGTAGTCGGCCCCAGGGGACGAGTAATGAAAAACTGTTTTTT. Translated: CASSRPQGTSNEKLFF.

The rearrangement uses TRBV27 and TRBJ1-1; no clear D gene. The V gene's germline CDR1 is MNHEY and CDR2 SMNVEV (reference sequence). V was trimmed by 3 bases and J by 4 bases, leaving 9 bases between them. The CDR3 is made up of 13 amino acids. In DNA form, the CDR3 reads TGTGCCAGCAGTTTTTTCCAGGCCACTGAAGCTTTCTTT. It encodes CASSFFQATEAFF.

The chain employs TRBV19 and TRBJ1-2, with 8 bases identical to TRBD1. V trimming: 3 bases; J trimming: 12 bases; junction bases outside the gene matches: 9. CDR3 length: 13 amino acids. Germline CDR1 and CDR2: LNHDA and SQIVND (reference sequence). The CDR3 spells CASSINGQGGNTF. The CDR3 nucleotides are TGTGCCAGTAGTATTAACGGACAGGGCGGGAACACCTTC. The full variable domain, its missing parts supplied by reference TRBV19 and TRBJ1-2, is DGGITQSPKYLFRKEGQNVTLSCEQNLNHDAMYWYRQDPGQGLRLIYYSQIVNDFQKGDIAEGYSVSREKKESFPLTVTSAQKNPTAFYLCASSINGQGGNTFGSGTRLTVV.

The chain couples TRBV4-3 to TRBJ1-4, with 10 bases identical to TRBD1. V trimming: 3 bases; J trimming: 8 bases; junction bases outside the gene matches: 9. The V gene's germline CDR1 is LGHNA and CDR2 YSLEER. The CDR3 extends over 16 amino acids. Here the CDR3 DNA reads TGCGCCAGCAGCCAGGGGACCGGGACAGGGGACGAAAAACTGTTTTTT. Protein product: CASSQGTGTGDEKLFF.

V and J are TRBV5-1 and TRBJ1-1; 8 bases match TRBD1. V lost 2 bases, J lost 0 bases, and 3 bases stayed unmatched. Germline CDR1 is SGHRS and CDR2 is YFSETQ. The CDR3 runs 15 residues. For the CDR3, the DNA is TGCGCCAGCAGCTTAGGACAGGGCATGAACACTGAAGCTTTCTTT. Its translation is CASSLGQGMNTEAFF.

Points on this clone: One end of the junction varies from germline; a read error may be responsible. The CDR3 DNA sequence: TGTTCCAGCAGCTTAGCGGGGGGGCCAGGTGATACGCAGTATTTT. Protein: CSSSLAGGPGDTQYF. The rearrangement joins TRBV7-9 to TRBJ2-3, with 11 bases that match TRBD2. Per the germline V gene, CDR1 is SEHNR and CDR2 is FQNEAQ (reference sequence). The CDR3 spans 15 residues.

This clone was seen once. The chain has TRBV19 and TRBJ1-2; TRBD1 matches at 8 bases. The CDR3 spans 14 residues. The germline CDR1 and CDR2 sequences are LNHDA and SQIVND (reference sequence). J was trimmed by 5 bases and V by 8 bases; bases with no gene match: 10. The CDR3 nucleotides are TGTGCCAGTTTGAGTTTCACAGGGGGGTATGGCTACACCTTC. This encodes CASLSFTGGYGYTF. Using reference TRBV19 and TRBJ1-2 for the parts outside the CDR3, the full variable domain is DGGITQSPKYLFRKEGQNVTLSCEQNLNHDAMYWYRQDPGQGLRLIYYSQIVNDFQKGDIAEGYSVSREKKESFPLTVTSAQKNPTAFYLCASLSFTGGYGYTFGSGTRLTVV.

This clone was observed a handful of times. V usage is TRBV7-9 and J usage is TRBJ1-6; D perhaps matches TRBD1 (6 bases). CDR1 and CDR2 from the germline V gene are SEHNR and FQNEAQ (reference sequence). This CDR3 is 15 amino acids long. Between the trimmed V and J ends, which lost 5 bases and 14 bases, there was a span of 22 bases. In nucleotides, the CDR3 is TGTGCCAGCAGCAATCAAAATATACAGGGTTTAGCCCTCCACTTT. Encoded protein: CASSNQNIQGLALHF. The whole variable domain, filled in from reference TRBV7-9 and TRBJ1-6, reads DTGVSQNPRHKITKRGQNVTFRCDPISEHNRLYWYRQTLGQGPEFLTYFQNEAQLEKSRLLSDRFSAERPKGSFSTLEIQRTEQGDSAMYLCASSNQNIQGLALHFGNGTRLTVT.

The genes are TRBV7-2 and TRBJ1-5, with TRBD1 identical over 9 bases. The J segment lost 5 bases and the V segment lost 1 base, leaving 3 bases of the junction unmatched. Germline V gene sequence: CDR1 SGHTA, CDR2 FQGNSA. There are 15 residues in the CDR3. The CDR3 spells CASSLDRGRHQPQHF. The CDR3 region has the DNA TGTGCCAGCAGCTTAGACAGGGGGCGGCATCAGCCCCAGCATTTT.

J is TRBJ1-1 and V is TRBV5-6; the D is unclear. V gave up 6 bases and J gave up 0 bases, with 9 bases separating them. Looked up from germline, CDR1 is SGHDT and CDR2 is YYEEEE. The CDR3 totals 13 residues. The CDR3 DNA is TGTGCCAGCACATGGGCTCTGAACACTGAAGCTTTCTTT. It codes for CASTWALNTEAFF.

The chain combines TRBV27 with TRBJ1-2; 8 positions agree with TRBD1. V gave up 3 bases and J gave up 4 bases; unmatched junction bases: 10. This CDR3 spans 16 amino acids. Looked up from germline, CDR1 is MNHEY and CDR2 is SMNVEV (reference sequence). As DNA, the CDR3 is TGTGCCAGCAGTTTTTCGGTCGACAGGGGCTCCTATGGCTACACCTTC. Translated, it gives CASSFSVDRGSYGYTF.

This sequence joins TRBV4-1 and TRBJ1-1; D is possibly TRBD1 (5 bases). This CDR3 comprises 14 residues. The V and J ends lost 4 bases and 8 bases respectively, with 17 bases between them. Germline V gives CDR1 MGHRA, CDR2 YSYEKL. The CDR3 is CASSPSGAGEEAFF. The CDR3 nucleotides read TGCGCCAGCAGCCCCTCAGGCGCGGGGGAAGAAGCTTTCTTT.

The V gene is TRBV11-2, the J gene TRBJ2-7; D unclear. The CDR3 is 14 residues long. In germline, CDR1 is SGHAT, CDR2 FQNNGV. V lost 0 bases and J 3 bases, leaving 9 bases between the germline ends. CDR3 amino acids: CASSLEGRFYEQYF. The DNA of the CDR3 is TGTGCCAGCAGCTTAGAAGGCAGGTTCTACGAGCAGTACTTC.

About this clone itself: Other DNA sequences in the same sample also yield this CDR3. The chain joins TRBV6-4 to TRBJ2-2; weak D call: TRBD2 (5 bases). The CDR3 runs to 14 residues. Germline CDR1 and CDR2: MRHNA and SNTAGT. The V gene lost 6 bases and the J gene lost 5 bases, with 13 bases spanning the gap. CDR3: CASSDTPGTGELFF. CDR3 in DNA: TGTGCCAGCAGCGACACCCCGGGGACCGGGGAGCTGTTTTTT.